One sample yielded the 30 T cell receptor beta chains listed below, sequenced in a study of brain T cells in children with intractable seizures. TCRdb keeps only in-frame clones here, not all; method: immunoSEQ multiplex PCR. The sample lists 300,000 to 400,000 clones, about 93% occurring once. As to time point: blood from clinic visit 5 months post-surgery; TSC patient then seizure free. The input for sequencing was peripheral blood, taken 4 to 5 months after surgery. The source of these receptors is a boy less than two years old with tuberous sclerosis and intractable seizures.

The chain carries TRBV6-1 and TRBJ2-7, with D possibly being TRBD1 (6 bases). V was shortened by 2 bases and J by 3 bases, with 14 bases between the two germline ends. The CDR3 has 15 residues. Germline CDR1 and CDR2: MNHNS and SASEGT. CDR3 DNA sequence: TGTGCCAGCAGTGAACACCCCCCAGGGGACTACGAGCAGTACTTC. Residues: CASSEHPPGDYEQYF.

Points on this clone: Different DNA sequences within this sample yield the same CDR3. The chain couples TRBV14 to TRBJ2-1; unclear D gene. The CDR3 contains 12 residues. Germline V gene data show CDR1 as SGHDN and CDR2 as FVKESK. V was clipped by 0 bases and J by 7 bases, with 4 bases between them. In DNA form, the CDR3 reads TGTGCCAGCAGCCAAGATACGAATGAGCAGTTCTTC. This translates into CASSQDTNEQFF.

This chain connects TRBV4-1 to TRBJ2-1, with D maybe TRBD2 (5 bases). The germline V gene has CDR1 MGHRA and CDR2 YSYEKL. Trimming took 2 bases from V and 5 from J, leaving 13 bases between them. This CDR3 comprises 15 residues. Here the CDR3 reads CASSQSGRLNNEQFF. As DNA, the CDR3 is TGCGCCAGCAGCCAAAGCGGACGGCTAAACAATGAGCAGTTCTTC.

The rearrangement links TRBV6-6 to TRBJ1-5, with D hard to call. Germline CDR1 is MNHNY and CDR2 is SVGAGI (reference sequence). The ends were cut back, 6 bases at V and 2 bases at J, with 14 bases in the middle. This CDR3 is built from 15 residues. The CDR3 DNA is TGTGCCAGCAGAGATGACTCGGCAGGCAATCAGCCCCAGCATTTT. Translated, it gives CASRDDSAGNQPQHF.

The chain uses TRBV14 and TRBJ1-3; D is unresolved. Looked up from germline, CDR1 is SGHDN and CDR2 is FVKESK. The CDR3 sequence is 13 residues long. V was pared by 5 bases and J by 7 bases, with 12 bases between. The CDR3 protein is CASSKAAVNTIYF. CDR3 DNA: TGTGCCAGCAGCAAAGCGGCGGTTAACACCATATATTTT. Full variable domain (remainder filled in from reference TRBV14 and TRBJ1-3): EAGVTQFPSHSVIEKGQTVTLRCDPISGHDNLYWYRRVMGKEIKFLLHFVKESKQDESGMPNNRFLAERTGGTYSTLKVQPAELEDSGVYFCASSKAAVNTIYFGEGSWLTVV.

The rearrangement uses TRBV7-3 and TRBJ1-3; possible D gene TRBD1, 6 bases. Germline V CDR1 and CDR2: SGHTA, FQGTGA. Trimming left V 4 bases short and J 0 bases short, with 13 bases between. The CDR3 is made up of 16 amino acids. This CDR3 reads CASSWGGKSSGNTIYF. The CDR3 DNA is TGTGCCAGCAGCTGGGGGGGCAAGAGCTCTGGAAACACCATATATTTT.

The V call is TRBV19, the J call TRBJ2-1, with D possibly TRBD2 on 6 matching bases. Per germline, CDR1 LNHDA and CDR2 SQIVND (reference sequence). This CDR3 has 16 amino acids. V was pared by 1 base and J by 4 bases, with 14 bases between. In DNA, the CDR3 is TGTGCCAGTAGTATAGTAGGTAGCGGAGTATACAATGAGCAGTTCTTC. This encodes CASSIVGSGVYNEQFF.

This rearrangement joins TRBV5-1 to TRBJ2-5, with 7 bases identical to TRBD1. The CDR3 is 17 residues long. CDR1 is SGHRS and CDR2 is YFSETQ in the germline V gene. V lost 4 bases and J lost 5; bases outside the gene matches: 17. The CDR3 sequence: CASSLGAKTGLSETQYF. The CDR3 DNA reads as TGCGCCAGCAGCCTGGGTGCCAAGACAGGGCTAAGCGAGACCCAGTACTTC.

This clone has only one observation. The CDR3 nucleotides read TGTGCCAGCAGCCAAGATATCCTAGCGGGGGACCGATCCACAGATACGCAGTATTTT. It translates to CASSQDILAGDRSTDTQYF. The chain carries TRBV3-1 (or the pseudogene TRBV3-2) and TRBJ2-3; the match to TRBD2 covers 10 bases. The CDR3 runs 19 residues. CDR1 is LGHDT and CDR2 is YNNKEL in the germline V gene (reference sequence). The V and J ends lost 0 bases and 2 bases, in that order; junction bases with no gene match: 11.

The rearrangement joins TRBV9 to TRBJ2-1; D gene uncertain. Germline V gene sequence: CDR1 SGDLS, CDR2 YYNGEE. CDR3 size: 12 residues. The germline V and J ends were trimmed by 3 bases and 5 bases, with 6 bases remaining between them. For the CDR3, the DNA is TGTGCCAGCAGCGAAGGCCACAATGAGCAGTTCTTC. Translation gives CASSEGHNEQFF.

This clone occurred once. The CDR3 reads CASSLGNQVAGDPDTQYF. CDR3 coding DNA: TGCGCCAGCAGCTTGGGGAATCAGGTAGCGGGAGACCCAGATACGCAGTATTTT. This chain connects TRBV5-1 to TRBJ2-3, with 9 bases that match TRBD2. The CDR3 has 18 amino acids. J lost 4 bases, V lost 0 bases, and 12 bases had no gene match. Looked up from germline, CDR1 is SGHRS and CDR2 is YFSETQ.

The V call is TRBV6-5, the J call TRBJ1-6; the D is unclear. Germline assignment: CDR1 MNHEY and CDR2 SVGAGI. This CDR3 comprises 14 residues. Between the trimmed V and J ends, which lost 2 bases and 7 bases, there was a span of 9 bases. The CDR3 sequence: CASSYEARNSPLHF. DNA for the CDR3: TGTGCCAGCAGTTACGAGGCACGGAATTCACCCCTCCACTTT.

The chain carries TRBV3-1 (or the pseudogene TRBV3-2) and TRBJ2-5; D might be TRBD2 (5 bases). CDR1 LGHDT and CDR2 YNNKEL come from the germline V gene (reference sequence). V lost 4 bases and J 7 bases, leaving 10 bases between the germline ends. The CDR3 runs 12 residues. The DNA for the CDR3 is TGTGCCAGCAGCCTTCGGGCGGGGACCCAGTACTTC. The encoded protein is CASSLRAGTQYF.

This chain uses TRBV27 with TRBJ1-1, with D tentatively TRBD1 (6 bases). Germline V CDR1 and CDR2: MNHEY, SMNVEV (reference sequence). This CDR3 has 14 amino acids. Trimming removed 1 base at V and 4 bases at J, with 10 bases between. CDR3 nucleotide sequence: TGTGCCAGCAGTTTATGGGGGGCGGGCACTGAAGCTTTCTTT. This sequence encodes CASSLWGAGTEAFF.

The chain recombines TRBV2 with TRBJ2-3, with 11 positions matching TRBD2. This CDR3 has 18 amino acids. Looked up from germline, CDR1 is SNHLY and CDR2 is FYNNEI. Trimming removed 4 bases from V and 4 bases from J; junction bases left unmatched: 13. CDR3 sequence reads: CASSVIAGGRLTADTQYF. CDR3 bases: TGTGCCAGCAGTGTGATAGCGGGGGGGCGGTTAACCGCAGATACGCAGTATTTT.

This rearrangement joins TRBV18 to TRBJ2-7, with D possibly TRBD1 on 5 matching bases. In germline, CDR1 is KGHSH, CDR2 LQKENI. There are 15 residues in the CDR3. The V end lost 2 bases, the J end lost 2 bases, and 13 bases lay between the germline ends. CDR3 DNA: TGTGCCAGCTCACCAGGGGCAGGCGGCGCCTACGAGCAGTACTTC. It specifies CASSPGAGGAYEQYF.

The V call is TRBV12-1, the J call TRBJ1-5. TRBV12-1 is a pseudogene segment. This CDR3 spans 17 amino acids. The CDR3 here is CASSFAANLRGYQPQHF. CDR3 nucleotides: TGTGCCAGCAGCTTTGCGGCCAATTTGCGGGGATATCAGCCCCAGCATTTT.

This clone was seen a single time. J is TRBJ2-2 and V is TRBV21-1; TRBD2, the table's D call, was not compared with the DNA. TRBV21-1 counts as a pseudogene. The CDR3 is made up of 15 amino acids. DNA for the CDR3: TGTGCCAGCAGCAAAGTTCGCGGTTTTTTCGGGGAGCTGTTTTTT. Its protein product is CASSKVRGFFGELFF.

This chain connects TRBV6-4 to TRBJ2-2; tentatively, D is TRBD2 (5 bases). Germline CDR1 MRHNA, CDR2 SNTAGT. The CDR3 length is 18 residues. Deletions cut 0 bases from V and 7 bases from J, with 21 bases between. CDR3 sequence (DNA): TGTGCCAGCAGTGACTCATTCCTGGTCTGGCGGGTTGACGGGGAGCTGTTTTTT. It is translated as CASSDSFLVWRVDGELFF.

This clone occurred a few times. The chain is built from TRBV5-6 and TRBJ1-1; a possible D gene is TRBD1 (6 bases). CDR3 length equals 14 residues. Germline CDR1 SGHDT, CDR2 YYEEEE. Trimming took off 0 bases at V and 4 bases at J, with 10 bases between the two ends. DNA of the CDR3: TGTGCCAGCAGCTTGGTTACAGGGAGCACTGAAGCTTTCTTT. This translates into CASSLVTGSTEAFF.

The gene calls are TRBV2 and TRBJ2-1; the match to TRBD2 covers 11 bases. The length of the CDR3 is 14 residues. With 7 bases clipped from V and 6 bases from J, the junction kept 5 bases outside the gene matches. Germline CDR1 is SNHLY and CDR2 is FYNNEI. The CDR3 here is CASIPGLAANEQFF. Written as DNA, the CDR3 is TGTGCCAGCATCCCGGGACTAGCGGCCAATGAGCAGTTCTTC.

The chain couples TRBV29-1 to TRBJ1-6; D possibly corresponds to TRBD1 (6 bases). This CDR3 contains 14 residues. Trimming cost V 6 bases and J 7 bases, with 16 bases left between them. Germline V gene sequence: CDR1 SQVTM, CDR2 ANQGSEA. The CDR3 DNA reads TGCAGCGTCCGCGCCGCAGGGGAAAATTCACCCCTCCACTTT. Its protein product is CSVRAAGENSPLHF.

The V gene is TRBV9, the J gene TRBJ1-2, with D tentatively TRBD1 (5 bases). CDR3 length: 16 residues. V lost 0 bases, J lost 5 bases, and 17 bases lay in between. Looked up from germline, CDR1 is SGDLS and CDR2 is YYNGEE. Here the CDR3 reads CASSVVARWGWYGYTF. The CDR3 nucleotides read TGTGCCAGCAGCGTAGTCGCCCGTTGGGGGTGGTATGGCTACACCTTC.

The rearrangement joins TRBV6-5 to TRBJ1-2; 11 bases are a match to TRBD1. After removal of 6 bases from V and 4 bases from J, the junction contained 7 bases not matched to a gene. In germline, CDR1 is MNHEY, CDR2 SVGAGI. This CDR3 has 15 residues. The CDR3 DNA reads TGTGCCAGCAGCACGACCGGGACAGGGGGCTATGGCTACACCTTC. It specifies CASSTTGTGGYGYTF.

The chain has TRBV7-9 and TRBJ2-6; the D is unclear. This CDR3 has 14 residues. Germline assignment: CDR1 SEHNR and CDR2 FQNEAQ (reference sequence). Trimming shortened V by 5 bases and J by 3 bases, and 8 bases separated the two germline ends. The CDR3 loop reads CASSPPIGANVLTF. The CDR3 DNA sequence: TGTGCCAGCAGCCCCCCGATTGGGGCCAACGTCCTGACTTTC.

For the CDR3, the DNA is TGTGCCAGCTCACCACCAGAACCGAACTATGGCTACACCTTC. Protein: CASSPPEPNYGYTF. The chain carries TRBV18 and TRBJ1-2; no reliable D call. Between the trimmed V and J ends, which lost 0 bases and 2 bases, there was a span of 7 bases. The CDR3 is 14 residues long. Germline CDR1 reads KGHSH; CDR2 reads LQKENI.

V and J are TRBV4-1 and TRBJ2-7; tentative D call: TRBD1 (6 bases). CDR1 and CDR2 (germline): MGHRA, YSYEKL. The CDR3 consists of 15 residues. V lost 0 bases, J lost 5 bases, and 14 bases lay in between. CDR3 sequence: CASSQDNREWDEQYF. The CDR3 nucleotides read TGCGCCAGCAGCCAAGATAACAGGGAGTGGGACGAGCAGTACTTC.

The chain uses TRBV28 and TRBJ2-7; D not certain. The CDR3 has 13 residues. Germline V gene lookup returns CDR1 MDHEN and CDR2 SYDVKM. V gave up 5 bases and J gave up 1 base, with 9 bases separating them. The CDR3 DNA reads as TGTGCCAGCAGTCCTCCGGAATCCTACGAGCAGTACTTC. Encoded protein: CASSPPESYEQYF.

CDR3 nucleotide sequence: TGTGCCAGCAGTTTGACAGGGTTCACCGGGTACGAGCAGTACTTC. Translation gives CASSLTGFTGYEQYF. V and J are TRBV27 and TRBJ2-7, with 7 positions matching TRBD1. Germline V lookup: CDR1 MNHEY, CDR2 SMNVEV (reference sequence). The CDR3 spans 15 residues. V lost 3 bases to trimming and J lost 4 bases; unmatched junction nucleotides: 9.

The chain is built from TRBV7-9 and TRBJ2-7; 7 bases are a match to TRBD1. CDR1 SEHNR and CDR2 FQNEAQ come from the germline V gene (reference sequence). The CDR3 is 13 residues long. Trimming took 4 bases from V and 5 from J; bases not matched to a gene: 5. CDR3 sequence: CASSSHQGDEQYF. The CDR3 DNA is TGTGCCAGCAGCTCTCATCAGGGGGACGAGCAGTACTTC.